These T cell receptor beta chains were read from a single sample in a study of blood T cell repertoires in COVID-19. Using immunoSEQ multiplex PCR, the repertoire was profiled, and TCRdb retains in-frame clones only, with some absent. The sample includes over 250,000 clones, 90% of them seen just once. The sample consisted of PBMCs or T cells enriched from blood (not recorded which). The source of these receptors is a woman between 25 and 40 years old who had recovered from COVID-19. The conserved cysteine and the conserved F or W are not part of the CDR3 here. D genes are given only for firm matches.

CDR3aa | d_gene | v_gene
ASGDNRVTEAF | NA | TRBV19
ASSKRQNEKLF | NA | TRBV5-6
ASSVNEGQYYNEQF | TRBD1 | TRBV9
ASSLQKGLAGSLYEQY | TRBD2 | TRBV27
AWVGGAMNTEAF | NA | TRBV30
ASSPSGSYEQY | TRBD2 | TRBV10-1
ASSLEANTGELF | NA | TRBV28
AISDRTGTGANVLT | NA | TRBV10-3
SASPQTGTNTEAF | TRBD1 | TRBV20-1
ASSLVTGGNEKLF | TRBD1 | TRBV5-1
ASSAGTSGYTGELF | TRBD2 | TRBV19
ASSQTSDSYEQY | TRBD2 | TRBV18